Included here is one TCR beta chain sequence, with context. V lost 2 bases to trimming and J lost 5 bases, with 15 bases between them. Per the germline V gene, CDR1 is MDHEN and CDR2 is SYDVKM. CDR3 length: 15 residues. Participants comprised healthy donors of bone marrow. The sample belongs to a study of cytomegalovirus exposure and HLA in healthy donors. Study details: An earlier analysis found roughly 100 million unique TCR beta sequences from about 179 million T cells. Clustering assigned roughly 81% of the 350 to 400 genotyped donors to the Caucasian-associated ancestry cluster.

This PCR relied on a set of 60 Vbeta primers and 13 Jbeta primers. Clones were read by immunoSEQ multiplex PCR, and TCRdb kept only the in-frame ones, dropping some. The profile shows under 80,000 clones, approximately 75% of them singletons. The clonotype originates from a woman aged 25 to 39 in good health and CMV-seronegative. The chain is built from TRBV28 and TRBJ1-1; a possible D gene is TRBD1 (5 bases). Sequencing used PBMCs. The CDR3 sequence is CASSLVRGGGTEAFF. CDR3 nucleotide sequence: TGTGCCAGCAGTTTAGTGAGGGGCGGGGGGACTGAAGCTTTCTTT.